Shown below are 27 T cell receptor beta chains from a single sample sequenced in a study of CD8 T cells in Susac syndrome. Random hexamers were used to reverse transcribe roughly 0.45 to 1 ug of RNA. TCRdb called the immunoSEQ multiplex PCR reads again in MiXCR, with one record for every CDR3 protein. The table has around 190,000 distinct CDR3 sequences, approximately 95% seen once. Input material: CD4+ T cells from PBMCs. The receptors stem from a human donor in good health.

The DNA of the CDR3 is TGTGCCAGCAGCCTCCCGGCAGGTTACGAGGGCTACACCTTC. It specifies CASSLPAGYEGYTF. The chain employs TRBV5-4 and TRBJ1-2; the D is unclear. The germline V gene has CDR1 SGHNT and CDR2 YYREEE (reference sequence). The CDR3 has 14 residues. V was cut by 4 bases and J by 8 bases, with 18 bases left in between.

The rearrangement links TRBV7-9 to TRBJ1-2; a weak D match, TRBD1 (5 bases). V shed 0 bases and J shed 4 bases, with 12 bases lying between them. The germline gives CDR1 SEHNR, CDR2 FQNEAQ (reference sequence). CDR3 length: 15 amino acids. The CDR3 loop is CASSLADSRAYGYTF. The CDR3, as DNA: TGTGCCAGCAGCTTAGCGGATTCCAGGGCCTATGGCTACACCTTC.

The J gene is TRBJ2-6, the V gene TRBV7-9; the D is unclear. This CDR3 has 19 residues. V lost 4 bases to trimming and J lost 0 bases, with 19 bases between them. The germline V gene has CDR1 SEHNR and CDR2 FQNEAQ (reference sequence). The DNA for the CDR3 is TGTGCCAGCAGCTCCCCTCGGAGACGGACCTCCTCTGGGGCCAACGTCCTGACTTTC. The encoded protein is CASSSPRRRTSSGANVLTF. Variable domain in full (rest from reference TRBV7-9 and TRBJ2-6): DTGVSQNPRHKITKRGQNVTFRCDPISEHNRLYWYRQTLGQGPEFLTYFQNEAQLEKSRLLSDRFSAERPKGSFSTLEIQRTEQGDSAMYLCASSSPRRRTSSGANVLTFGAGSRLTVL.

The V gene is TRBV7-8, the J gene TRBJ2-7; 7 bases line up with TRBD1. Trimming at V came to 5 bases and at J to 2 bases, leaving 6 bases not matched to a gene. The CDR3 consists of 14 residues. CDR1 and CDR2 from the germline V gene are SGHVS and FQNEAQ. The chain's CDR3 is CASSRRQGPYEQYF. CDR3 nucleotide sequence: TGTGCCAGCAGCAGAAGACAGGGACCCTACGAGCAGTACTTC.

The rearrangement links TRBV19 to TRBJ2-1; tentatively, D is TRBD1 (6 bases). Germline values: CDR1 LNHDA, CDR2 SQIVND (reference sequence). CDR3 length: 16 residues. The ends were cut back, 5 bases at V and 5 bases at J, with 19 bases in the middle. CDR3 amino acids: CASSPRQVGWNNEQFF. For the CDR3, the DNA is TGTGCCAGTAGTCCCAGACAGGTTGGTTGGAACAATGAGCAGTTCTTC.

The sample holds one count of this clonotype. The chain combines TRBV28 with TRBJ2-1, with D tentatively TRBD2 (5 bases). V was trimmed by 6 bases and J by 8 bases, leaving 14 bases between them. The CDR3 is 13 amino acids. The germline V gene has CDR1 MDHEN and CDR2 SYDVKM. CDR3 loop: CASRLGVPYEQFF. Written as DNA, the CDR3 is TGTGCCAGCAGGCTCGGGGTACCATATGAGCAGTTCTTC.

This clonotype appeared a single time. The chain uses TRBV4-1 and TRBJ2-4, with 7 bases aligning to TRBD1. The CDR3 loop spans 14 amino acids. Germline trimming cut 3 bases from V and 8 bases from J; bases unmatched to any gene: 7. Germline V gene data show CDR1 as MGHRA and CDR2 as YSYEKL. As DNA, the CDR3 is TGCGCCAGCAGCCAGTTAGGGGGCCCGGACATTCAGTACTTC. Its protein is CASSQLGGPDIQYF.

The chain links TRBV13 to TRBJ2-5; D not certain. The germline CDR1 and CDR2 sequences are PRHDT and FYEKMQ (reference sequence). This CDR3 comprises 14 residues. With 0 bases removed from V and 7 bases from J, the gap between germline ends came to 12 bases. CDR3 sequence (DNA): TGTGCCAGCAGCTTAGGGGGGTCACGTCGGACCCAGTACTTC. Protein product: CASSLGGSRRTQYF.

The chain joins TRBV20-1 to TRBJ2-2, with D perhaps TRBD2 (6 bases). V lost 3 bases, J lost 8 bases, and 16 bases lay in between. This CDR3 comprises 14 residues. The germline V gene encodes CDR1 DFQATT and CDR2 SNEGSKA (reference sequence). The CDR3 DNA reads as TGCAGTGCTAGTGTACTTCCGGGGGAGGGGGAGCTGTTTTTT. Its translation is CSASVLPGEGELFF.

In this sample, this clonotype turned up once. The chain employs TRBV14 and TRBJ2-3, with unresolved D. From germline, CDR1 is SGHDN and CDR2 FVKESK. The CDR3 consists of 11 residues. Trimming took off 1 base at V and 14 bases at J, with 10 bases between the two ends. CDR3 sequence reads: CASSQGVNVYF. The CDR3 DNA sequence: TGTGCCAGCAGCCAAGGGGTCAACGTGTATTTT. The full variable domain, rest sourced from reference TRBV14 and TRBJ2-3, is EAGVTQFPSHSVIEKGQTVTLRCDPISGHDNLYWYRRVMGKEIKFLLHFVKESKQDESGMPNNRFLAERTGGTYSTLKVQPAELEDSGVYFCASSQGVNVYFGPGTRLTVL.

Regarding this clonotype: Sequence at one end of the junction differs from germline and may be a read error. The CDR3 loop is CASSFFDTIEKLFF. CDR3 bases: TGTGCCAGCAGCTTTTTTGATACTATTGAAAAACTGTTTTTT. The chain couples TRBV5-4 to TRBJ1-4; no clear D. The CDR3 length is 14 residues. The germline V gene encodes CDR1 SGHNT and CDR2 YYREEE (reference sequence).

This chain connects TRBV30 to TRBJ1-3, with D possibly matching TRBD1 (5 bases). This CDR3 region has 16 residues. Germline CDR1 GTSNPN, CDR2 SVGIG (reference sequence). Trimming shortened V by 4 bases and J by 2 bases, and 18 bases separated the two germline ends. CDR3 sequence: CAWNPGPQTPGNTIYF. CDR3 nucleotide sequence: TGTGCCTGGAACCCGGGACCCCAAACGCCTGGAAACACCATATATTTT. The full variable domain, in which reference TRBV30 and TRBJ1-3 provide the parts outside the CDR3, is SQTIHQWPATLVQPVGSPLSLECTVEGTSNPNLYWYRQAAGRGLQLLFYSVGIGQISSEVPQNLSASRPQDRQFILSSKKLLLSDSGFYLCAWNPGPQTPGNTIYFGEGSWLTVV.

The V call is TRBV7-9, the J call TRBJ2-5, with TRBD2 identical over 9 bases. Germline V CDR1 and CDR2: SEHNR, FQNEAQ (reference sequence). The length of the CDR3 is 18 residues. V shed 5 bases and J 5 bases; nucleotides not matched to a gene: 18. CDR3 in DNA: TGTGCCAGCAGCCTCGGGACTAGCCGGGACCTTTGGGGGGAGACCCAGTACTTC. Translation: CASSLGTSRDLWGETQYF.

This chain uses TRBV12-3 or TRBV12-4 with TRBJ2-2; TRBD2 aligns across 8 bases. CDR3 length equals 16 residues. With 5 bases clipped from V and 4 bases from J, the junction kept 9 bases outside the gene matches. The CDR3 is CASSPREGQFTGELFF. In nucleotides, the CDR3 is TGTGCCAGCAGTCCTCGGGAGGGGCAGTTCACCGGGGAGCTGTTTTTT.

The CDR3, as DNA: TGTGCCAGCAGCTTAGTCACTAGCAATCAGCCCCAGCATTTT. Residues: CASSLVTSNQPQHF. The V and J genes are TRBV7-9 and TRBJ1-5; the D is unclear. This CDR3 is 14 amino acids long. Trimming took off 1 base at V and 0 bases at J, with 4 bases between the two ends. CDR1 and CDR2 from the germline V gene are SEHNR and FQNEAQ (reference sequence).

The chain recombines TRBV7-2 with TRBJ2-5; no clear D. The V end lost 7 bases, the J end lost 5 bases, and 11 bases lay between the germline ends. Germline assignment: CDR1 SGHTA and CDR2 FQGNSA. The CDR3 is made up of 12 amino acids. This chain's CDR3 is CASTSNAETQYF. For the CDR3, the DNA is TGTGCCAGCACCTCGAACGCGGAGACCCAGTACTTC.

In the case of this clonotype: The germline gene is not matched at one end of the junction; a read error may be the cause. J is TRBJ2-1 and V is TRBV7-9; 10 bases align to TRBD1. The CDR3 totals 12 residues. Per germline, CDR1 SEHNR and CDR2 FQNEAQ (reference sequence). The CDR3 region has the DNA TGTGCCAGCAGCTCCGGACAGGGGGGGAGGATCTTC. Amino acids: CASSSGQGGRIF. The full variable domain, completed using reference TRBV7-9 and TRBJ2-1, is DTGVSQNPRHKITKRGQNVTFRCDPISEHNRLYWYRQTLGQGPEFLTYFQNEAQLEKSRLLSDRFSAERPKGSFSTLEIQRTEQGDSAMYLCASSSGQGGRIFGPGTRLTVL.

V and J are TRBV4-3 and TRBJ2-1; 9 nucleotides align to TRBD2. J lost 7 bases, V lost 0 bases, and 7 bases had no gene match. Germline-derived CDR1 and CDR2 are LGHNA and YSLEER. The CDR3 totals 16 residues. This CDR3 reads CASSQDVQRGANEQFF. The CDR3 coding sequence is TGCGCCAGCAGCCAAGATGTTCAGCGGGGGGCGAATGAGCAGTTCTTC.

The V gene is TRBV5-8, the J gene TRBJ1-5; 7 bases fit TRBD1. The CDR3 contains 17 residues. Germline V gene lookup returns CDR1 SGHTS and CDR2 YDEGEE. V was pared by 2 bases and J by 3 bases, with 11 bases of the junction left unmatched. CDR3 sequence: CASSFRHGQVNNQPQHF. In DNA form, the CDR3 reads TGTGCCAGCAGCTTTAGACACGGACAGGTTAACAATCAGCCCCAGCATTTT. Looking up the rest from reference TRBV5-8 and TRBJ1-5 gives the full variable domain: EAGVTQSPTHLIKTRGQQATLRCSPISGHTSVYWYQQALGLGLQFLLWYDEGEERNRGNFPPRFSGRQFPNYSSELNVNALELEDSALYLCASSFRHGQVNNQPQHFGDGTRLSIL.

The gene calls are TRBV29-1 and TRBJ2-2; 9 nucleotides match TRBD2. CDR1 SQVTM and CDR2 ANQGSEA come from the germline V gene. This CDR3 contains 14 residues. The junction had 8 bases not matched to a gene; V was cut back by 8 bases and J by 4 bases. This CDR3 reads CSIIGAGGTGELFF. In DNA, the CDR3 is TGCAGCATCATCGGAGCGGGGGGCACCGGGGAGCTGTTTTTT.

In DNA form, the CDR3 reads TGCAGTGCTAGAGCCCCCTCCCGGCGGTTTAACTACGAGCAGTACTTC. It specifies CSARAPSRRFNYEQYF. This chain connects TRBV20-1 to TRBJ2-7; unclear D gene. This CDR3 comprises 16 residues. Germline V gene data show CDR1 as DFQATT and CDR2 as SNEGSKA (reference sequence). V was clipped by 1 base and J by 3 bases, with 19 bases between them.

This chain connects TRBV12-3 or TRBV12-4 to TRBJ2-3; D remains unclear. Trimming took 9 bases from V and 2 from J, leaving 9 bases between them. The CDR3 sequence is 12 residues long. The CDR3 here is CASRLHTDTQYF. The CDR3 DNA is TGTGCCAGTAGACTTCACACAGATACGCAGTATTTT.

This chain joins TRBV21-1 and TRBJ2-4; the table's D call of TRBD1 was not tested on the DNA. TRBV21-1 is an annotated pseudogene. CDR3 size: 10 residues. The CDR3 loop reads CASRPGLGDF. The CDR3 bases are TGTGCCAGCAGACCGGGACTGGGGGACTTC.

The rearrangement joins TRBV4-2 to TRBJ1-2; D gene ambiguous. Germline V CDR1 and CDR2: LGHNA, YNFKEQ. This CDR3 has 15 amino acids. V gave up 0 bases and J gave up 2 bases, with 10 bases separating them. The CDR3 region is CASSQERENNYGYTF. The CDR3 nucleotides read TGTGCCAGCAGCCAAGAGAGGGAGAACAACTATGGCTACACCTTC.

This clonotype was detected a few times. V gene TRBV2 combines with J gene TRBJ2-7, with D unresolved. This CDR3 has 12 amino acids. Germline V gene lookup returns CDR1 SNHLY and CDR2 FYNNEI. Trimming shortened V by 7 bases and J by 2 bases, and 9 bases separated the two germline ends. The CDR3 here is CASTPGAYEQYF. CDR3 nucleotide sequence: TGTGCCAGCACCCCTGGGGCCTACGAGCAGTACTTC.

V gene TRBV7-9 combines with J gene TRBJ1-1, with 7 bases matching TRBD1. This CDR3 has 15 residues. V was clipped by 4 bases and J by 4 bases; unmatched bases: 9. Germline V gives CDR1 SEHNR, CDR2 FQNEAQ (reference sequence). The CDR3 here is CASSSTTGAPTEAFF. For the CDR3, the DNA is TGTGCCAGCAGCTCGACTACAGGGGCTCCCACTGAAGCTTTCTTT.

V and J are TRBV30 and TRBJ1-2, with D tentatively TRBD1 (5 bases). V lost 4 bases and J 4 bases, leaving 19 bases between the germline ends. The CDR3 extends over 15 amino acids. The V gene's germline CDR1 is GTSNPN and CDR2 SVGIG (reference sequence). CDR3 nucleotide sequence: TGTGCCTGGAATTCCCAGGCAGGGCGAGGCTATGGCTACACCTTC. It codes for CAWNSQAGRGYGYTF.